Following are 28 T cell receptor beta chains from one sample sequenced in a study of cytomegalovirus exposure and HLA in healthy donors. The PCR was carried out with 60 Vbeta primers and 13 Jbeta primers. Profiled with immunoSEQ multiplex PCR; TCRdb holds only in-frame clones, not every one. This sample has about 75,000 clones; 65% to 90% occur once, and the top ten carry 15% to 20%. The sample consisted of PBMCs. These TCRs come from a man between 65 and 79 years old in good health and CMV-seropositive.

V usage is TRBV7-2 and J usage is TRBJ2-7; TRBD1 matches at 7 bases. The CDR3 runs to 15 residues. From germline, CDR1 is SGHTA and CDR2 FQGNSA. Unmatched junction bases numbered 4, after V lost 1 base and J lost 1 base. The DNA for the CDR3 is TGTGCCAGCAGCTTAGGGACAGGAAATTCCTACGAGCAGTACTTC. It codes for CASSLGTGNSYEQYF.

V usage is TRBV19 and J usage is TRBJ2-7; TRBD2 might be the D (6 bases). CDR3 length equals 14 residues. V was cut by 5 bases and J by 2 bases, with 13 bases left in between. In germline, CDR1 is LNHDA, CDR2 SQIVND (reference sequence). The CDR3 spells CASSLQAGPYEQYF. Written as DNA, the CDR3 is TGTGCCAGTAGTTTGCAAGCGGGCCCCTACGAGCAGTACTTC. Using reference TRBV19 and TRBJ2-7 for the parts outside the CDR3, the full variable domain is DGGITQSPKYLFRKEGQNVTLSCEQNLNHDAMYWYRQDPGQGLRLIYYSQIVNDFQKGDIAEGYSVSREKKESFPLTVTSAQKNPTAFYLCASSLQAGPYEQYFGPGTRLTVT.

V usage is TRBV19 and J usage is TRBJ2-5, with 13 bases lining up with TRBD2. This CDR3 is 16 amino acids long. Germline V gives CDR1 LNHDA, CDR2 SQIVND (reference sequence). The V gene end was trimmed by 3 bases and the J gene end by 5 bases; junction bases not matched to a gene: 6. The CDR3 nucleotides read TGTGCCAGTAGTATCCCAGGACTAGCGGGAGAGGAGACCCAGTACTTC. Its translation: CASSIPGLAGEETQYF.

The V gene is TRBV12-5, the J gene TRBJ2-1; the D is unclear. This CDR3 is built from 12 residues. Germline loops: CDR1 LGHNT, CDR2 FRNRAP. The germline V and J ends were trimmed by 7 bases and 10 bases, with 14 bases remaining between them. CDR3 bases: TGTGCTAGTGCCCCACTCCTCTGGGAGCAGTTCTTC. Protein: CASAPLLWEQFF.

Notes on this clone: The same CDR3 also results from other DNA sequences found in this sample. The chain joins TRBV9 to TRBJ1-4; D gene ambiguous. Germline V CDR1 and CDR2: SGDLS, YYNGEE. V shed 0 bases and J shed 5 bases, with 8 bases lying between them. The CDR3 length is 14 residues. The CDR3 protein is CASSVAGTNEKLFF. CDR3 coding DNA: TGTGCCAGCAGCGTAGCGGGAACCAATGAAAAACTGTTTTTT.

The V gene is TRBV29-1, the J gene TRBJ2-5; possibly TRBD2 for D (6 bases). V shed 8 bases and J shed 8 bases, with 18 bases lying between them. The CDR3 spans 12 residues. Germline V gene sequence: CDR1 SQVTM, CDR2 ANQGSEA. This chain's CDR3 is CSTLAGEETQYF. As DNA, the CDR3 is TGCAGCACCCTTGCTGGGGAGGAAACCCAGTACTTC. The full variable domain, its missing parts supplied by reference TRBV29-1 and TRBJ2-5, is SAVISQKPSRDICQRGTSLTIQCQVDSQVTMMFWYRQQPGQSLTLIATANQGSEATYESGFVIDKFPISRPNLTFSTLTVSNMSPEDSSIYLCSTLAGEETQYFGPGTRLLVL.

This clone has a single count. The gene calls are TRBV6-5 and TRBJ1-6; a possible D gene is TRBD1 (5 bases). Looked up from germline, CDR1 is MNHEY and CDR2 is SVGAGI. Trimming removed 5 bases from V and 5 bases from J, with 13 bases in between. This CDR3 is 15 amino acids long. The CDR3, as DNA: TGTGCCAGCAGTCACAGCCGGGGGGATAATTCACCCCTCCACTTT. This codes for CASSHSRGDNSPLHF.

The chain employs TRBV7-9 and TRBJ2-1; D not resolved. Trimming took off 1 base at V and 0 bases at J, with 10 bases between the two ends. The CDR3 has 16 amino acids. Germline lookup yields CDR1 SEHNR and CDR2 FQNEAQ (reference sequence). The CDR3 sequence: CASSLDGGYSYNEQFF. CDR3 coding DNA: TGTGCCAGCAGCTTAGACGGCGGTTACTCCTACAATGAGCAGTTCTTC.

This clone was seen a few times. The chain couples TRBV7-9 to TRBJ2-5; TRBD2 aligns across 14 bases. The CDR3 spans 16 residues. V lost 5 bases, J lost 2 bases, and 4 bases stayed unmatched. Germline CDR1 is SEHNR and CDR2 is FQNEAQ (reference sequence). The DNA for the CDR3 is TGTGCCAGCAGCCTGGGACTAGCGGGGGTTCAAGAGACCCAGTACTTC. Encoded protein: CASSLGLAGVQETQYF.

This chain links TRBV6-5 with TRBJ1-4, with 10 bases fitting TRBD1. Germline CDR1 and CDR2: MNHEY and SVGAGI. This CDR3 has 16 residues. With 0 bases clipped from V and 6 bases from J, the junction kept 4 bases outside the gene matches. This CDR3 reads CASSYSTGTGDEKLFF. The CDR3 bases are TGTGCCAGCAGTTACTCGACTGGGACAGGGGATGAAAAACTGTTTTTT.

The chain has TRBV19 and TRBJ2-1; maybe TRBD1 (6 bases). The CDR3 is 13 amino acids. V shed 3 bases and J shed 8 bases, with 11 bases lying between them. The germline CDR1 and CDR2 sequences are LNHDA and SQIVND (reference sequence). CDR3 nucleotides: TGTGCCAGTAGTATTACAGGGTGGGATGAGCAGTTCTTC. Amino acid sequence: CASSITGWDEQFF.

The rearrangement uses TRBV10-1 and TRBJ2-1; tentatively, D is TRBD1 (6 bases). Between the trimmed V and J ends, which lost 5 bases and 1 base, there was a span of 15 bases. The CDR3 consists of 16 residues. From germline, CDR1 is WNHNN and CDR2 SYGVQD (reference sequence). Here the CDR3 reads CASSRTDLGSYNEQFF. Here the CDR3 DNA reads TGCGCCAGCAGTCGGACAGACCTTGGGTCCTACAATGAGCAGTTCTTC.

V gene TRBV6-4 combines with J gene TRBJ2-1, with D uncertain. This CDR3 spans 14 amino acids. Germline V gene sequence: CDR1 MRHNA, CDR2 SNTAGT. The ends were cut back, 6 bases at V and 8 bases at J, with 17 bases in the middle. The CDR3 here is CASRRGLSADEQFF. Here the CDR3 DNA reads TGTGCCAGCAGGAGAGGATTATCGGCGGATGAGCAGTTCTTC.

The chain uses TRBV28 and TRBJ2-7; the D gene is possibly TRBD2 (5 bases). CDR3 length equals 15 residues. V was pared by 4 bases and J by 5 bases, with 18 bases between. Germline V gene lookup returns CDR1 MDHEN and CDR2 SYDVKM. The CDR3 DNA follows: TGTGCCAGCAGTTCCCACCAATTACAGCGGAACGAGCAGTACTTC. It encodes CASSSHQLQRNEQYF. Complete variable domain (other parts from reference TRBV28 and TRBJ2-7): DVKVTQSSRYLVKRTGEKVFLECVQDMDHENMFWYRQDPGLGLRLIYFSYDVKMKEKGDIPEGYSVSREKKERFSLILESASTNQTSMYLCASSSHQLQRNEQYFGPGTRLTVT.

This chain links TRBV7-8 with TRBJ2-7; no firm D call. Germline V gene lookup returns CDR1 SGHVS and CDR2 FQNEAQ. This CDR3 is built from 14 residues. V was trimmed by 6 bases and J by 7 bases, leaving 19 bases between them. The CDR3 sequence is CASSGLRSSLEQYF. DNA for the CDR3: TGTGCCAGCAGTGGGCTTCGGTCCTCTTTAGAGCAGTACTTC.

The rearrangement joins TRBV6-1 to TRBJ1-1, with D possibly matching TRBD1 (5 bases). The CDR3 loop spans 15 amino acids. The V gene lost 0 bases and the J gene lost 4 bases, with 12 bases spanning the gap. Germline assignment: CDR1 MNHNS and CDR2 SASEGT. The CDR3 bases are TGTGCCAGCAGTGAAGCGAATCTCGGGGGCACTGAAGCTTTCTTT. Amino acids: CASSEANLGGTEAFF.

CDR3 sequence: CASSLAGGHDEQFF. CDR3 DNA: TGCGCCAGCAGCCTAGCGGGGGGGCACGATGAGCAGTTCTTC. This chain uses TRBV5-1 with TRBJ2-1; 12 bases align to TRBD2. This CDR3 has 14 residues. V trimming: 4 bases; J trimming: 8 bases; junction bases outside the gene matches: 4. Germline CDR1 is SGHRS and CDR2 is YFSETQ.

The J gene is TRBJ2-7, the V gene TRBV6-5, with 9 bases fitting TRBD1. The CDR3 runs to 14 residues. The germline V gene has CDR1 MNHEY and CDR2 SVGAGI. Trimming removed 2 bases from V and 3 bases from J; junction bases left unmatched: 2. Here the CDR3 DNA reads TGTGCCAGCAGTTACCGGGACAGGGACTACGAGCAGTACTTC. It codes for CASSYRDRDYEQYF.

The V and J genes are TRBV4-2 and TRBJ2-3; D is unclear. The V end was cut by 1 base, the J end by 2 bases, with 7 bases between. The CDR3 is 14 amino acids. Germline-derived CDR1 and CDR2 are LGHNA and YNFKEQ. CDR3 DNA: TGTGCCAGCAGCCAAGGGCAGGACACAGATACGCAGTATTTT. Residues: CASSQGQDTDTQYF.

This chain links TRBV7-2 with TRBJ2-7, with TRBD2 matching over 8 bases. The V segment lost 5 bases and the J segment 0 bases; nucleotides outside the gene matches: 3. The CDR3 has 14 amino acids. Germline V gives CDR1 SGHTA, CDR2 FQGNSA. The CDR3 DNA follows: TGTGCCAGCAGCCGCGGGGGGTCCTCCTACGAGCAGTACTTC. Its protein is CASSRGGSSYEQYF.

The chain couples TRBV20-1 to TRBJ2-3; 9 bases are a match to TRBD2. V lost 5 bases and J lost 10; bases outside the gene matches: 4. The length of the CDR3 is 11 residues. Germline CDR1 DFQATT, CDR2 SNEGSKA (reference sequence). The CDR3 spells CSAGTSSSQYF. In DNA form, the CDR3 reads TGCAGTGCTGGGACTAGCAGCTCGCAGTATTTT.

CDR3 protein: CASRTGGPQETQYF. CDR3 coding DNA: TGTGCCAGCAGGACAGGGGGCCCCCAAGAGACCCAGTACTTC. The genes are TRBV6-1 and TRBJ2-5; 10 bases agree with TRBD1. The CDR3 spans 14 residues. After removal of 6 bases from V and 1 base from J, the junction contained 2 bases not matched to a gene. Germline CDR1 reads MNHNS; CDR2 reads SASEGT.

The chain links TRBV7-2 to TRBJ1-2; 7 nucleotides align to TRBD1. Germline CDR1 SGHTA, CDR2 FQGNSA. Trimming at V came to 5 bases and at J to 6 bases, leaving 9 bases not matched to a gene. The CDR3 totals 14 residues. CDR3 residues: CASSPNTGQHGYTF. Written as DNA, the CDR3 is TGTGCCAGCAGCCCGAACACGGGACAGCATGGCTACACCTTC.

The V gene is TRBV4-1, the J gene TRBJ2-5; possible D gene TRBD2, 6 bases. The CDR3 covers 13 residues. CDR1 and CDR2 (germline): MGHRA, YSYEKL. Trimming left V 8 bases short and J 7 bases short, with 17 bases between. CDR3 coding DNA: TGCGCCAGCGGGCGGGACGGCGGGTCGACCCAGTACTTC. Translating gives CASGRDGGSTQYF.

This clone was picked up one time. The V call is TRBV10-3, the J call TRBJ2-1, with 7 positions matching TRBD2. The trim removed 6 bases at V and 8 bases at J, leaving 13 bases unmatched. Germline V gives CDR1 ENHRY, CDR2 SYGVKD. The CDR3 runs 15 residues. The DNA of the CDR3 is TGTGCCATCAGAGCCCGCGGGGGTACCGGCGATGAGCAGTTCTTC. Its translation: CAIRARGGTGDEQFF.

The chain employs TRBV5-4 and TRBJ2-3; TRBD2 aligns across 11 bases. With 4 bases clipped from V and 0 bases from J, the junction kept 4 bases outside the gene matches. The CDR3 is 16 residues long. Germline V lookup: CDR1 SGHNT, CDR2 YYREEE (reference sequence). CDR3 residues: CASSIRTSGSTDTQYF. In DNA, the CDR3 is TGTGCCAGCAGCATACGGACTAGCGGGAGCACAGATACGCAGTATTTT.

This chain uses TRBV7-2 with TRBJ1-1; D uncertain. Germline-derived CDR1 and CDR2 are SGHTA and FQGNSA. The CDR3 contains 16 residues. Trimming stripped 1 base from V and 2 bases from J, with 14 bases between. DNA for the CDR3: TGTGCCAGCAGCTTAGGAAAACGGGAATACAACACTGAAGCTTTCTTT. Encoded protein: CASSLGKREYNTEAFF.

This clone has a handful of counts. This chain joins TRBV5-1 and TRBJ2-4, with 8 bases fitting TRBD1. Germline V gives CDR1 SGHRS, CDR2 YFSETQ. This CDR3 contains 14 residues. V was pared by 4 bases and J by 8 bases, with 8 bases of the junction left unmatched. The CDR3 is CASSPDRAGDIQYF. CDR3 DNA sequence: TGCGCCAGCAGCCCGGACAGGGCAGGGGACATTCAGTACTTC.